Below, 17 T cell receptor beta chains from the same sample are listed, as sequenced in a study of molecular identifiers for immune sequencing clone quantification. TCRdb independently ran MiXCR on the PCR reads; one entry per CDR3 protein. The profile covers 250,000 to 400,000 distinct CDR3 sequences, with 20% to 25% appearing a single time and 0.75% to 0.85% taken by the ten largest. The sequencing input was naive CD8+ T cells from blood, with Jurkat cell RNA spiked in. Subset here: FACS-sorted CD8+CD4-CCR7+CD45RA+ naive T cells. The receptors derive from a human donor in good health. Some libraries in this study had Jurkat cell RNA spiked in.

Comments on this clonotype: Since a much larger clone is just one base distant, this may be a read error. The chain employs TRBV20-1 and TRBJ2-7, with 7 bases fitting TRBD1. The CDR3 loop spans 14 amino acids. The germline gives CDR1 DFQATT, CDR2 SNEGSKA (reference sequence). Here the CDR3 reads CSATRDSSSYGQYF. The CDR3, as DNA: TGCAGTGCTACCCGGGACAGTAGCTCCTACGGGCAGTACTTC.

The V call is TRBV27, the J call TRBJ2-1; the D gene is possibly TRBD1 (6 bases). The germline V gene encodes CDR1 MNHEY and CDR2 SMNVEV (reference sequence). The CDR3 is made up of 15 amino acids. The ends were cut back, 6 bases at V and 4 bases at J, with 16 bases in the middle. The CDR3 region is CASRLMGAVYNEQFF. CDR3 DNA: TGTGCCAGCAGGTTAATGGGGGCAGTATACAATGAGCAGTTCTTC.

The chain recombines TRBV6-2 or TRBV6-3 with TRBJ2-7; TRBD1 agrees at 10 bases. This CDR3 spans 17 amino acids. V gave up 0 bases and J gave up 3 bases; unmatched junction bases: 8. CDR1 and CDR2 from the germline V gene are MNHEY and SVGEGT. DNA for the CDR3: TGTGCCAGCAGTTACTCAGATGTTGGGACAGGGGACTACGAGCAGTACTTC. It encodes CASSYSDVGTGDYEQYF.

In its sample, this clonotype was seen a few times. The chain has TRBV4-3 and TRBJ1-2; D is uncertain. The CDR3 length is 15 residues. V shed 1 base and J shed 4 bases, with 13 bases lying between them. Germline V lookup: CDR1 LGHNA, CDR2 YSLEER. CDR3 protein: CASSQVAGLIYGYTF. The CDR3 bases are TGCGCCAGCAGCCAAGTAGCGGGGTTGATCTATGGCTACACCTTC.

This clonotype was seen ten or more times. The V and J genes are TRBV19 and TRBJ2-7; possibly TRBD1 or TRBD2 for D (5 bases each). CDR3 length: 15 residues. The germline V gene has CDR1 LNHDA and CDR2 SQIVND (reference sequence). V was cut by 6 bases and J by 0 bases, with 15 bases left in between. Here the CDR3 reads CASSLGTGLSYEQYF. The DNA of the CDR3 is TGTGCCAGTAGCCTTGGGACGGGCCTCTCCTACGAGCAGTACTTC.

In its sample, this clonotype was seen many times. The genes are TRBV20-1 and TRBJ2-7; 7 nucleotides align to TRBD1. V lost 5 bases to trimming and J lost 0 bases; unmatched junction nucleotides: 4. The CDR3 has 13 amino acids. Germline-derived CDR1 and CDR2 are DFQATT and SNEGSKA (reference sequence). Written as DNA, the CDR3 is TGCAGTGCTGACAGGGTAATCTCCTACGAGCAGTACTTC. Residues: CSADRVISYEQYF.

Comment on this clonotype: One base away lies a much larger clone, so this may be a sequencing read error. The chain combines TRBV29-1 with TRBJ2-3; D is ambiguous. The CDR3 spans 16 residues. Germline V gene data show CDR1 as SQVTM and CDR2 as ANQGSEA. V was trimmed by 3 bases and J by 4 bases, leaving 20 bases between them. The CDR3 DNA follows: TGCAGCGTTGATCTAGGTAGGGCTTTGGACGCAGATACGCAGTATTTT. As protein: CSVDLGRALDADTQYF.

A remark on this clonotype: Possible read error: a much larger clone is one base away. The chain combines TRBV7-9 with TRBJ2-4; no firm D call. Germline CDR1 and CDR2: SEHNR and FQNEAQ (reference sequence). The CDR3 loop spans 13 amino acids. DNA of the CDR3: TGTGCCAGCAGCTTAGATCCTGAAAACATTCAGCACTTC. Amino acid sequence: CASSLDPENIQHF.

This clonotype was recorded many times. The gene calls are TRBV7-9 and TRBJ2-3; 14 bases are shared with TRBD2. The CDR3 totals 17 residues. Per germline, CDR1 SEHNR and CDR2 FQNEAQ (reference sequence). The trim removed 4 bases at V and 3 bases at J, leaving 6 bases unmatched. CDR3 DNA sequence: TGTGCCAGCAGCTACGGGACTAGCGGGAGTCGGACAGATACGCAGTATTTT. Amino acid sequence: CASSYGTSGSRTDTQYF.

Details on this clonotype: A read error is possible here, since a much larger clone lies one base away. The CDR3 does not end in the conserved phenylalanine or tryptophan, so this is likely a read error. The chain couples TRBV20-1 to TRBJ1-1; a weak D match, TRBD1 (5 bases). This CDR3 is 14 amino acids long. The V end was cut by 4 bases, the J end by 1 base, with 13 bases between. Germline-derived CDR1 and CDR2 are DFQATT and SNEGSKA (reference sequence). The CDR3 bases are TGCAGTGCTATTTCGACAGAAGGGAACACTGAAGCTTTCTCT. Encoded protein: CSAISTEGNTEAFS.

This clonotype has more than one count but fewer than ten. V is TRBV27 and J is TRBJ2-1; the D is unclear. CDR3 size: 16 residues. V lost 5 bases and J 6 bases, leaving 20 bases between the germline ends. Germline-derived CDR1 and CDR2 are MNHEY and SMNVEV (reference sequence). Written as DNA, the CDR3 is TGTGCCAGCAGTCCCCCCGGGCAAGTGAATACCAATGAGCAGTTCTTC. Translating gives CASSPPGQVNTNEQFF.

Comment on this clonotype: This sequence may be a read error, since a much larger clone differs from it by one base. V is TRBV12-3 or TRBV12-4 and J is TRBJ2-7, with 9 bases matching TRBD1. The CDR3 length is 14 residues. CDR3 nucleotide sequence: TGTGCCAGCAGTTCCGGGACAGGGTACCACGAGCAGCACTTC. Residues: CASSSGTGYHEQHF.

This clonotype was counted many times. The chain uses TRBV19 and TRBJ1-6; TRBD1 aligns across 10 bases. The length of the CDR3 is 12 residues. V dropped 3 bases and J dropped 14; count of bases not matched to a gene: 1. Germline V CDR1 and CDR2: LNHDA, SQIVND (reference sequence). The DNA for the CDR3 is TGTGCCAGTAGTATGGGGACAGGGGCCCTCCACTTT. It codes for CASSMGTGALHF.

The chain employs TRBV7-8 and TRBJ2-7, with 7 bases that match TRBD2. This CDR3 spans 17 amino acids. V lost 4 bases to trimming and J lost 2 bases; unmatched junction nucleotides: 14. Germline assignment: CDR1 SGHVS and CDR2 FQNEAQ. The CDR3 reads CASSSRGMGGVAYEQYF. CDR3 coding DNA: TGTGCCAGCAGCTCCCGGGGTATGGGGGGGGTAGCCTACGAGCAGTACTTC.

This clonotype was seen many times. The J gene is TRBJ2-5, the V gene TRBV28; D uncertain. The V end lost 5 bases, the J end lost 1 base, and 5 bases lay between the germline ends. The germline V gene has CDR1 MDHEN and CDR2 SYDVKM. The CDR3 loop spans 12 amino acids. This chain's CDR3 is CASSRPQETQYF. The CDR3, as DNA: TGTGCCAGCAGTCGCCCCCAAGAGACCCAGTACTTC.

Concerning this clonotype: This may arise from a read error, as a much more abundant clone is one base away. The chain uses TRBV4-3 and TRBJ1-5; D not resolved. Germline values: CDR1 LGHNA, CDR2 YSLEER. This CDR3 comprises 15 residues. V lost 1 base and J lost 1, with 8 bases in between. In DNA, the CDR3 is TGCGCCAGCAGCCAAGTAGCCTTAAGCAATCAGCCCCAGCATTTT. Its translation: CASSQVALSNQPQHF.

In regard to this clonotype: A much more abundant neighbour one base away suggests this may be a read error. The chain employs TRBV20-1 and TRBJ2-7; 7 bases fit TRBD2. The V gene's germline CDR1 is DFQATT and CDR2 SNEGSKA (reference sequence). The CDR3 extends over 16 amino acids. The trim removed 7 bases at V and 0 bases at J, leaving 15 bases unmatched. Here the CDR3 reads CSGKRWEGRSSYEQYF. For the CDR3, the DNA is TGCAGTGGAAAAAGGTGGGAGGGGCGTTCCTCCTACGAGCAGTACTTC.